This T cell receptor (beta chain) was documented in a study of T cell changes during pregnancy in multiple sclerosis. TCRdb keeps only in-frame clones here, not all; method: immunoSEQ multiplex PCR. The table has 85,000 to 120,000 clones, about nine tenths seen once. The CDR3 contains 13 residues. The V end lost 0 bases, the J end lost 6 bases, and 10 bases lay between the germline ends. Germline V gives CDR1 SGHNT, CDR2 YYREEE (reference sequence). V gene TRBV5-4 combines with J gene TRBJ2-7; D might be TRBD2 (6 bases). The material was peripheral blood, obtained after pregnancy. The source is a female donor with multiple sclerosis, enrolled in a pregnancy study. CDR3 region: CASSLAGVAEQYF. The CDR3 coding sequence is TGTGCCAGCAGCTTGGCGGGGGTTGCCGAGCAGTACTTC.